These 7 T cell receptor beta chains share one sample of origin, sequenced in a study of Graves' ophthalmopathy and Graves' hyperthyroidism. For repertoire sequencing, the TCR beta CDR3 regions were amplified from RNA transcripts. A first-round RT-PCR used HTBI primers, followed by a second-round multiplex PCR. TCRdb reanalysed the multiplex PCR reads using MiXCR and keeps one entry per CDR3 protein. The profile shows about 170,000 distinct CDR3 sequences, 37% of them singletons. The material sequenced was peripheral blood. The receptors were sampled from a woman aged 40 to 50 with Graves' ophthalmopathy.

This clonotype was seen only once. This chain connects TRBV28 to TRBJ1-1; D is perhaps TRBD1 (5 bases). Trimming left V 4 bases short and J 6 bases short, with 15 bases between. In germline, CDR1 is MDHEN, CDR2 SYDVKM. This CDR3 is 14 amino acids long. The CDR3 sequence: CASSWGTGVPEAFF. The CDR3 region has the DNA TGTGCCAGCAGTTGGGGTACGGGGGTTCCTGAAGCTTTCTTT.

The table lists this clonotype with many counts. The gene calls are TRBV19 and TRBJ1-2; no firm D call. Germline V gives CDR1 LNHDA, CDR2 SQIVND (reference sequence). The ends were cut back, 5 bases at V and 5 bases at J, with 15 bases in the middle. This CDR3 has 14 amino acids. The CDR3 DNA sequence: TGTGCCAGTAGTCCCCGGTCGGACCTTTATGGCTACACCTTC. Residues: CASSPRSDLYGYTF.

This sequence joins TRBV11-2 and TRBJ2-5; 9 nucleotides align to TRBD2. The CDR3 extends over 20 amino acids. Germline CDR1 SGHAT, CDR2 FQNNGV. The V segment lost 1 base and the J segment 3 bases; nucleotides outside the gene matches: 18. The DNA of the CDR3 is TGTGCCAGCAGCTTAGGACGGGGAGAAGCTAGCGGGGACGGGAAAGAGACCCAGTACTTC. Translating gives CASSLGRGEASGDGKETQYF.

The genes are TRBV7-2 and TRBJ1-1; D gene unclear. Germline V gene sequence: CDR1 SGHTA, CDR2 FQGNSA. Trimming took off 0 bases at V and 2 bases at J, with 13 bases between the two ends. CDR3 length equals 16 residues. In DNA form, the CDR3 reads TGTGCCAGCAGCTTAGCGCGTCAGGACCTTAACACTGAAGCTTTCTTT. It codes for CASSLARQDLNTEAFF. Full variable domain (remainder filled in from reference TRBV7-2 and TRBJ1-1): GAGVSQSPSNKVTEKGKDVELRCDPISGHTALYWYRQSLGQGLEFLIYFQGNSAPDKSGLPSDRFSAERTGGSVSTLTIQRTQQEDSAVYLCASSLARQDLNTEAFFGQGTRLTVV.

The rearrangement links TRBV28 to TRBJ2-5; no firm D call. CDR1 MDHEN and CDR2 SYDVKM come from the germline V gene. V shed 3 bases and J shed 0 bases, with 17 bases lying between them. This CDR3 spans 17 amino acids. DNA for the CDR3: TGTGCCAGCAGTTTTCCAGAACAGCGAAAATACCAAGAGACCCAGTACTTC. As protein: CASSFPEQRKYQETQYF.

Of note for this clonotype: Germline and junction disagree at one end, which may indicate a read error. The chain recombines TRBV28 with TRBJ2-7; 9 nucleotides agree with TRBD2. The length of the CDR3 is 12 residues. From germline, CDR1 is MDHEN and CDR2 SYDVKM. CDR3 DNA: TGTGCCAGCAGTTTAACTAGCGGGTCAGTACTCTTC. Translation gives CASSLTSGSVLF.

As to this clonotype: A junction boundary mismatches the germline segment, possibly from a read error. The chain couples TRBV7-2 to TRBJ1-3, with TRBD1 identical over 12 bases. Germline V gives CDR1 SGHTA, CDR2 FQGNSA. The CDR3 length is 16 residues. CDR3 in DNA: TGTGCCAGCATCTTAGCGGGACAGGGGGCATGGAACACCATATATTTT. As protein: CASILAGQGAWNTIYF.